The 16 T cell receptor beta chains in this list originate from one sample, sequenced in a study of T cell repertoires in cytomegalovirus infection. MiXCR, run by TCRdb on the reads, gives a single entry per CDR3 protein. The sample includes about half a million distinct CDR3 sequences, roughly a third of them seen just once. No antigen has been assigned to these receptors. Specimen: cultured PBMCs, collected from culture after CMV antigen stimulation. These TCRs come from a human donor in good health (CMV status not recorded). Some clones in this sample may be carry-over from other donors' samples.

The chain employs TRBV10-3 and TRBJ2-2; TRBD2 agrees at 10 bases. CDR3 length: 16 residues. Trimming took 5 bases from V and 6 from J; bases not matched to a gene: 9. Per the germline V gene, CDR1 is ENHRY and CDR2 is SYGVKD. Written as DNA, the CDR3 is TGTGCCATCAGTTCTTCAGCGGGAGGGCTCCCCGGGGAGCTGTTTTTT. Its translation: CAISSSAGGLPGELFF.

This rearrangement joins TRBV7-8 to TRBJ1-5; D call uncertain. V dropped 5 bases and J dropped 1 base, with 15 bases sitting between them. The CDR3 is made up of 16 amino acids. Per the germline V gene, CDR1 is SGHVS and CDR2 is FQNEAQ. The CDR3 nucleotides are TGTGCCAGCAGCCAAGGGATCGGGTTCAGCAATCAGCCCCAGCATTTT. Translated, it gives CASSQGIGFSNQPQHF. Drawing the rest from reference TRBV7-8 and TRBJ1-5, the complete variable domain is GAGVSQSPRYKVAKRGQDVALRCDPISGHVSLFWYQQALGQGPEFLTYFQNEAQLDKSGLPSDRFFAERPEGSVSTLKIQRTQQEDSAVYLCASSQGIGFSNQPQHFGDGTRLSIL.

The chain employs TRBV11-2 and TRBJ2-5, with a possible D match to TRBD2 (6 bases). The CDR3 length is 14 residues. The germline V gene has CDR1 SGHAT and CDR2 FQNNGV. V was trimmed by 4 bases and J by 1 base, leaving 10 bases between them. CDR3 nucleotides: TGTGCCAGCAGCTGGATTAGCGGCCAAGAGACCCAGTACTTC. Its protein is CASSWISGQETQYF. Variable domain in full (rest from reference TRBV11-2 and TRBJ2-5): EAGVAQSPRYKIIEKRQSVAFWCNPISGHATLYWYQQILGQGPKLLIQFQNNGVVDDSQLPKDRFSAERLKGVDSTLKIQPAKLEDSAVYLCASSWISGQETQYFGPGTRLLVL.

This clonotype was detected a few times. The chain couples TRBV7-3 to TRBJ1-1; D might be TRBD1 (5 bases). CDR1 is SGHTA, CDR2 FQGTGA, per germline. CDR3 length equals 14 residues. Trimming stripped 3 bases from V and 4 bases from J, with 12 bases between. The CDR3 spells CASSFRGYGTEAFF. The DNA for the CDR3 is TGTGCCAGCAGCTTCCGGGGGTACGGCACTGAAGCTTTCTTT. Full variable domain (outside the CDR3, taken from reference TRBV7-3 and TRBJ1-1): GAGVSQTPSNKVTEKGKYVELRCDPISGHTALYWYRQSLGQGPEFLIYFQGTGAADDSGLPNDRFFAVRPEGSVSTLKIQRTERGDSAVYLCASSFRGYGTEAFFGQGTRLTVV.

This clonotype was recorded a few times. The rearrangement links TRBV7-3 to TRBJ2-2; 12 bases fit TRBD2. The CDR3 has 17 residues. Germline CDR1 SGHTA, CDR2 FQGTGA. Trimming took 5 bases from V and 4 from J; bases not matched to a gene: 8. The DNA for the CDR3 is TGTGCCAGCAGCCCCCAAGGGGGACTAGCGGGCACCGGGGAGCTGTTTTTT. It encodes CASSPQGGLAGTGELFF.

The rearrangement links TRBV12-3 or TRBV12-4 to TRBJ1-6; TRBD1 matches 7 bases. J was trimmed by 13 bases and V by 5 bases; bases with no gene match: 8. The CDR3 totals 13 residues. In DNA form, the CDR3 reads TGTGCCAGCAGTGGAGGGGGCGCTTCCCCCCTCCACTTT. As protein: CASSGGGASPLHF.

This clonotype was seen a few times. This chain connects TRBV11-2 to TRBJ2-3; D call uncertain. CDR1 and CDR2 from the germline V gene are SGHAT and FQNNGV. Deletions cut 5 bases from V and 7 bases from J, with 10 bases between. The CDR3 runs 12 residues. CDR3 sequence (DNA): TGTGCCAGCAGCGCGACTTCAAATACGCAGTATTTT. This sequence encodes CASSATSNTQYF.

The chain has TRBV6-6 and TRBJ2-4, with D possibly matching TRBD2 (5 bases). CDR3 length: 14 residues. Trimming removed 5 bases at V and 10 bases at J, with 18 bases between. CDR1 is MNHNY and CDR2 is SVGAGI in the germline V gene (reference sequence). The CDR3 reads CASSKTGRIGIQYF. The DNA of the CDR3 is TGTGCCAGCAGTAAAACTGGGAGAATAGGGATTCAGTACTTC.

In its sample, this clonotype was seen a few times. The chain joins TRBV7-8 to TRBJ2-1; 13 positions agree with TRBD2. Germline CDR1 SGHVS, CDR2 FQNEAQ. There are 15 residues in the CDR3. V was clipped by 5 bases and J by 9 bases; unmatched bases: 7. For the CDR3, the DNA is TGTGCCAGCAGCCCCGAAGGACTAGCGGGAGCTGAGCAGTTCTTC. The encoded protein is CASSPEGLAGAEQFF. Complete variable domain (other parts from reference TRBV7-8 and TRBJ2-1): GAGVSQSPRYKVAKRGQDVALRCDPISGHVSLFWYQQALGQGPEFLTYFQNEAQLDKSGLPSDRFFAERPEGSVSTLKIQRTQQEDSAVYLCASSPEGLAGAEQFFGPGTRLTVL.

This clonotype was picked up a small number of times. The rearrangement links TRBV6-2 or TRBV6-3 to TRBJ2-5, with 7 bases that match TRBD2. Germline lookup yields CDR1 MNHEY and CDR2 SVGEGT. This CDR3 is built from 14 residues. V gave up 2 bases and J gave up 7 bases; unmatched junction bases: 7. The CDR3 here is CASSYAGEDGTQYF. CDR3 in DNA: TGTGCCAGCAGTTACGCGGGAGAGGATGGGACCCAGTACTTC.

At least ten counts were recorded for this clonotype. V gene TRBV6-1 combines with J gene TRBJ1-1; D unclear. CDR1 and CDR2 from the germline V gene are MNHNS and SASEGT. This CDR3 region has 14 residues. V shed 6 bases and J shed 4 bases, with 15 bases lying between them. For the CDR3, the DNA is TGTGCCAGCAGCCCAACCGCGGGAACCACTGAAGCTTTCTTT. Protein: CASSPTAGTTEAFF.

This clonotype appeared once. The rearrangement joins TRBV6-5 to TRBJ2-7; 8 bases are a match to TRBD1. The junction had 6 bases not matched to a gene; V was cut back by 5 bases and J by 3 bases. This CDR3 is 14 amino acids long. CDR1 and CDR2 from the germline V gene are MNHEY and SVGAGI. The CDR3 sequence is CASSEYRGYYEQYV. DNA for the CDR3: TGTGCCAGCAGTGAATACAGGGGGTACTACGAGCAGTACGTC.

The chain couples TRBV29-1 to TRBJ2-3, with D uncertain. Germline-derived CDR1 and CDR2 are SQVTM and ANQGSEA. The length of the CDR3 is 12 residues. Trimming took off 7 bases at V and 0 bases at J, with 8 bases between the two ends. The CDR3 loop reads CSGVGSTDTQYF. CDR3 DNA sequence: TGCAGCGGGGTTGGGAGCACAGATACGCAGTATTTT.

The J gene is TRBJ1-4, the V gene TRBV4-3; D gene ambiguous. The germline gives CDR1 LGHNA, CDR2 YSLEER. The CDR3 contains 18 residues. Trimming took 3 bases from V and 4 from J, leaving 21 bases between them. CDR3: CASSHELPATLINEKLFF. CDR3 nucleotide sequence: TGCGCCAGCAGCCACGAACTGCCTGCGACGCTGATTAATGAAAAACTGTTTTTT.

This clonotype has only a few counts. The rearrangement joins TRBV28 to TRBJ2-3; 9 bases are a match to TRBD2. The junction had 7 bases not matched to a gene; V was cut back by 3 bases and J by 6 bases. The CDR3 covers 15 residues. CDR1 and CDR2 from the germline V gene are MDHEN and SYDVKM. As DNA, the CDR3 is TGTGCCAGCAGTTTGGCGGGAGGGCTGGGGGATACGCAGTATTTT. Translating gives CASSLAGGLGDTQYF. The full variable domain, completed using reference TRBV28 and TRBJ2-3, is DVKVTQSSRYLVKRTGEKVFLECVQDMDHENMFWYRQDPGLGLRLIYFSYDVKMKEKGDIPEGYSVSREKKERFSLILESASTNQTSMYLCASSLAGGLGDTQYFGPGTRLTVL.

The chain is built from TRBV3-1 and TRBJ2-1; the match to TRBD1 covers 10 bases. V gave up 3 bases and J gave up 7 bases; unmatched junction bases: 12. From germline, CDR1 is LGHDT and CDR2 YNNKEL (reference sequence). The CDR3 runs to 17 residues. The CDR3 spells CASSHTRQGASRNEQFF. The CDR3 region has the DNA TGTGCCAGCAGCCACACCCGACAGGGGGCAAGTAGGAATGAGCAGTTCTTC.